Shown below are 20 T cell receptor beta chains from a single sample sequenced in a study of follicular helper T cells after annual influenza vaccination. Here immunoSEQ multiplex PCR was the method, and the copy in TCRdb shows in-frame clones only, minus some. The sample records approximately 11,000 clones, roughly 80% being singletons. As to time point: 2015-2016 season, 7 days after influenza vaccination. The source was CXCR5+ CD38- circulating T follicular helper cells from blood, collected 7 days after influenza vaccination. Subset here: circulating Tfh, non-naive CD4+CXCR5+PD-1+ (ICOS+CD38+ or ICOS-CD38-). The receptors here all came from an adult who received the influenza vaccine.

This rearrangement joins TRBV2 to TRBJ1-1; 7 bases are shared with TRBD1. The CDR3 sequence is 13 residues long. The ends lost 2 bases at V and 5 bases at J; junction bases unmatched: 2. CDR1 is SNHLY, CDR2 FYNNEI, per germline. CDR3 DNA sequence: TGTGCCAGCAGTGAACAGGGGGGGACTGAAGCTTTCTTT. Protein product: CASSEQGGTEAFF.

The chain links TRBV27 to TRBJ1-2, with TRBD1 as a possible D gene (6 bases). V lost 5 bases and J lost 4, with 14 bases in between. The CDR3 runs to 14 residues. CDR1 is MNHEY and CDR2 is SMNVEV in the germline V gene (reference sequence). As DNA, the CDR3 is TGTGCCAGCAGTCCGTCAGGGGATTTCTATGGCTACACCTTC. Residues: CASSPSGDFYGYTF.

This clone is a singleton in its sample. The CDR3: CASSADRGAYYGYTF. CDR3 bases: TGTGCCAGTAGTGCGGACAGGGGGGCGTACTATGGCTACACCTTC. J is TRBJ1-2 and V is TRBV19, with 10 bases identical to TRBD1. V lost 5 bases and J lost 3; bases outside the gene matches: 6. Germline V gene lookup returns CDR1 LNHDA and CDR2 SQIVND (reference sequence). The CDR3 length is 15 residues.

The chain carries TRBV7-9 and TRBJ1-1; D unclear. This CDR3 is 14 amino acids long. Deletions cut 1 base from V and 1 base from J, with 7 bases between. CDR1 and CDR2 (germline): SEHNR, FQNEAQ (reference sequence). CDR3 nucleotides: TGTGCCAGCAGCTTAGAGCGGGGGAACACTGAAGCTTTCTTT. Its protein product is CASSLERGNTEAFF.

This chain joins TRBV6-1 and TRBJ2-2, with D perhaps assigned TRBD1 or TRBD2 (5 bases each). The germline gives CDR1 MNHNS, CDR2 SASEGT. The CDR3 loop spans 15 amino acids. Trimming pared 7 bases from V and 4 bases from J, leaving 16 bases between. For the CDR3, the DNA is TGTGCCAGCAAGGGGCCGATCGAGGGCACCGGGGAGCTGTTTTTT. This translates into CASKGPIEGTGELFF.

The chain recombines TRBV27 with TRBJ2-1; perhaps TRBD1 as D (6 bases). CDR1 and CDR2 (germline): MNHEY, SMNVEV (reference sequence). This CDR3 spans 14 amino acids. The V and J ends lost 8 bases and 6 bases respectively, with 17 bases between them. This CDR3 is CASGSQDRPNEQFF. In DNA form, the CDR3 reads TGTGCCAGCGGCTCCCAGGACAGACCCAATGAGCAGTTCTTC.

This chain uses TRBV18 with TRBJ1-1; D is ambiguous. Trimming left V 0 bases short and J 7 bases short, with 9 bases between. This CDR3 spans 13 amino acids. CDR1 and CDR2 (germline): KGHSH, LQKENI. This chain's CDR3 is CASSPPPAVEAFF. Here the CDR3 DNA reads TGTGCCAGCTCACCACCGCCAGCCGTTGAAGCTTTCTTT.

The chain joins TRBV7-9 to TRBJ2-1; the D gene is possibly TRBD2 (5 bases). The ends were cut back, 5 bases at V and 0 bases at J, with 11 bases in the middle. This CDR3 has 15 amino acids. Germline V gene lookup returns CDR1 SEHNR and CDR2 FQNEAQ (reference sequence). In DNA, the CDR3 is TGTGCCAGCAGCCCTCCGGGGAACTCCTACAATGAGCAGTTCTTC. It encodes CASSPPGNSYNEQFF.

The genes are TRBV5-1 and TRBJ1-1; D is unresolved. CDR3 size: 14 residues. Per germline, CDR1 SGHRS and CDR2 YFSETQ. With 0 bases removed from V and 1 base from J, the gap between germline ends came to 7 bases. CDR3 DNA sequence: TGCGCCAGCAGCTTGGTACCGGAGAACACTGAAGCTTTCTTT. This encodes CASSLVPENTEAFF.

This clone was seen just once. V usage is TRBV7-2 and J usage is TRBJ2-3, with a weak D call TRBD2 (5 bases). V was trimmed by 0 bases and J by 1 base, leaving 11 bases between them. The germline CDR1 and CDR2 sequences are SGHTA and FQGNSA. The CDR3 is made up of 16 amino acids. The CDR3, as DNA: TGTGCCAGCAGCTTAGCCCCACTTAGCGGCACAGATACGCAGTATTTT. This gives the protein CASSLAPLSGTDTQYF.

The chain uses TRBV4-1 and TRBJ2-4; TRBD2 aligns across 8 bases. Looked up from germline, CDR1 is MGHRA and CDR2 is YSYEKL. Trimming at V came to 2 bases and at J to 0 bases, leaving 3 bases not matched to a gene. This CDR3 has 16 amino acids. The CDR3 nucleotides are TGCGCCAGCAGCCAAACTAGCGGCCGAGCCAAAAACATTCAGTACTTC. It yields the protein CASSQTSGRAKNIQYF.

The chain joins TRBV4-1 to TRBJ1-1; D is perhaps TRBD1 (5 bases). CDR1 MGHRA and CDR2 YSYEKL come from the germline V gene. Trimming shortened V by 1 base and J by 1 base, and 13 bases separated the two germline ends. The CDR3 spans 16 residues. The CDR3 nucleotides read TGCGCCAGCAGCCAAGCCGGCGGGGGTGGGAACACTGAAGCTTTCTTT. Encoded protein: CASSQAGGGGNTEAFF.

V is TRBV28 and J is TRBJ1-4; 7 bases fit TRBD1. The trim removed 10 bases at V and 7 bases at J, leaving 6 bases unmatched. In germline, CDR1 is MDHEN, CDR2 SYDVKM. CDR3 length equals 12 residues. The CDR3 nucleotides are TGTGCCACCCACAGGGGAGGTGAAAAACTGTTTTTT. This gives the protein CATHRGGEKLFF.

The rearrangement joins TRBV30 to TRBJ2-7, with 9 nucleotides matching TRBD1. J lost 1 base, V lost 3 bases, and 7 bases had no gene match. Germline CDR1 GTSNPN, CDR2 SVGIG (reference sequence). This CDR3 region has 15 residues. CDR3 DNA sequence: TGTGCCTGGAGAAGGCCTGGGACAGGGTCCTACGAGCAGTACTTC. Its protein is CAWRRPGTGSYEQYF. The whole variable domain, remainder taken from reference TRBV30 and TRBJ2-7, is SQTIHQWPATLVQPVGSPLSLECTVEGTSNPNLYWYRQAAGRGLQLLFYSVGIGQISSEVPQNLSASRPQDRQFILSSKKLLLSDSGFYLCAWRRPGTGSYEQYFGPGTRLTVT.

The rearrangement links TRBV6-1 to TRBJ2-3; the match to TRBD2 covers 10 bases. The CDR3 length is 17 residues. V lost 1 base, J lost 6 bases, and 10 bases stayed unmatched. Per germline, CDR1 MNHNS and CDR2 SASEGT. The CDR3 coding sequence is TGTGCCAGCAGTGAAGAGGCTGGGCTAGCGGGGGTGGATACGCAGTATTTT. This sequence encodes CASSEEAGLAGVDTQYF.

The chain links TRBV7-6 to TRBJ2-1; 8 bases line up with TRBD2. The CDR3 sequence is 17 residues long. Per the germline V gene, CDR1 is SGHVS and CDR2 is FNYEAQ. V shed 5 bases and J 0 bases; nucleotides not matched to a gene: 9. In DNA form, the CDR3 reads TGTGCCAGCAGCATACTATTAGCGGGGAGCTCCTACAATGAGCAGTTCTTC. Its translation is CASSILLAGSSYNEQFF.

This clone was detected a few times. The rearrangement uses TRBV6-1 and TRBJ1-2; D uncertain. Germline V gene sequence: CDR1 MNHNS, CDR2 SASEGT. The V gene lost 1 base and the J gene lost 4 bases, with 7 bases spanning the gap. This CDR3 is 13 amino acids long. Here the CDR3 reads CASSEGGRYGYTF. CDR3 nucleotides: TGTGCCAGCAGTGAAGGGGGTCGCTATGGCTACACCTTC.

The count of this clone is one. This chain uses TRBV6-5 with TRBJ1-2, with unresolved D. CDR3 length: 14 amino acids. In germline, CDR1 is MNHEY, CDR2 SVGAGI. The ends were cut back, 10 bases at V and 0 bases at J, with 15 bases in the middle. CDR3 sequence: CATQRLEANYGYTF. As DNA, the CDR3 is TGTGCCACTCAGCGACTAGAGGCTAACTATGGCTACACCTTC.

This clone was picked up one time. The genes are TRBV6-7 and TRBJ2-1; the match to TRBD2 covers 7 bases. TRBV6-7 belongs to the ORF category, with a function that is uncertain. CDR3 length: 15 amino acids. Losses at the gene ends were 3 bases for V and 9 bases for J; bases not matched to a gene: 11. The CDR3 DNA sequence: TGTGCCAGCAGTTATCGTGAAGGTGGGGGGGGTGAGCAGTTCTTC. Protein: CASSYREGGGGEQFF.

The chain carries TRBV11-3 and TRBJ2-3; D remains unclear. Germline CDR1 reads SGHNT; CDR2 reads YENEEA. Trimming took 4 bases from V and 10 from J, leaving 15 bases between them. The CDR3 covers 13 residues. CDR3 sequence (DNA): TGTGCCAGCAGCTCAACCGCTGGTCAAGCGCAGTATTTT. Its protein product is CASSSTAGQAQYF.